This T cell receptor (beta chain) was obtained from a study of T cells in tuberculosis. The sample holds one count of this clone. No alpha-beta pairing information exists for these sequences. Clones were sequenced by immunoSEQ multiplex PCR, and TCRdb holds only the in-frame ones, with some missing. The repertoire holds approximately 88,000 clones, with roughly 93% as singletons. Sorting used thawed, overnight-rested PBMC stained with anti-CD3, a viability dye and GMM-loaded CD1B tetramer. CD1B tetramers were loaded with Rhodococcus equi-derived C32 glucose monomycolate. Tetramer-negative cells, roughly 97,000 per donor, were also sorted. The sequence was collected from an adult woman with latent tuberculosis. Material: CD1b-GMM tetramer-negative cells sorted from PBMCs.

The CDR3 DNA is TGCGCCAGCAGTCCCGCGGGGGGGCCTGATACGCAGTATTTT. This sequence encodes CASSPAGGPDTQYF. The gene calls are TRBV5-1 and TRBJ2-3; 9 nucleotides line up with TRBD2. Germline V CDR1 and CDR2: SGHRS, YFSETQ. J gave up 6 bases and V 5 bases, and 7 bases lay outside the gene matches. This CDR3 region has 14 residues. The full variable domain, its missing parts supplied by reference TRBV5-1 and TRBJ2-3, is KAGVTQTPRYLIKTRGQQVTLSCSPISGHRSVSWYQQTPGQGLQFLFEYFSETQRNKGNFPGRFSGRQFSNSRSEMNVSTLELGDSALYLCASSPAGGPDTQYFGPGTRLTVL.